This T cell receptor (beta chain) was sequenced in a study of cytomegalovirus exposure and HLA in healthy donors (dated by TCRdb to 2016 to 2017). Study-level background: In an earlier analysis of roughly 590 of the donors, 276 Gb of sequence data and just under 120 million unique TCR beta sequences from about 190 million T cells were reported. An early release that covered several hundred HLA-typed donors contained approximately 300 gigabases of sequencing data and around 85 million unique TCR sequences. Typing coverage differed by locus: A, B, C, DRB1 and DQB1 were typed in about 629-630 donors, DQA1 in approximately 520, DPA1 in around 600, and DPB1 in 400 to 480. The study combined high-throughput TCR immunosequencing, statistical association of individual TCRs with disease status, and machine learning to predict cytomegalovirus infection status. A later genetic analysis used genome-wide SNP genotypes for about 60% of the roughly 700 donors, treating that subset as a discovery cohort. Using immunosequencing, the study profiled T cell repertoires from 500 to 800 subjects and related those repertoires to cytomegalovirus serostatus. Along with the 666-subject first cohort, a separate validation cohort of 120 different subjects was used. Across approximately 420 genotyped donors of the cohort, an average of roughly 250,000 unique TCR beta nucleotide sequences per donor were sequenced, and approximately 19% of those sequences were non-productive. Rather than drawing on any new phenotypic data, the later analysis identified candidate immune exposures from TCR beta sequences and the way those sequences occurred across donors. HLA typing covered class I and class II loci at four-digit resolution. The genetic ancestry cluster associated with self-reported Caucasian donors included about 81% of the roughly 400 genotyped donors. A later analysis re-analyzed previously published TCR beta repertoires from 500 to 700 donors and added high-resolution HLA genotyping to study TCR occurrence patterns. All discovery cohort repertoires had been generated using a single sequencing platform. Donor age, sex, ethnicity and CMV serostatus were compiled together with the repertoire data. The aim of the study was to test whether cataloging public T cell receptors could identify signatures of past pathogen exposure. Roughly 5 DR-DQ haplotypes were treated as single units for association and clustering because of strong linkage in the cohort. An earlier analysis of some 500 of the donors applied high-throughput TCR beta sequencing to assess whether each TCR beta V gene segment acted as functional or pseudogenic.

The paper's findings and limits, for the study overall: The only immune exposure information available for the cohort was CMV serostatus. Cytomegalovirus status was reported to be diagnosed by the classifier with high specificity and sensitivity in both the original and validation cohorts. Because counts were too low, roughly 16 rarely observed V segments, including chromosome 9 orphons, were excluded from the earlier analysis of some 590 of the donors. This cohort had only TCR beta chains sequenced, and the lack of alpha or paired-chain data limited which features could be detected. A later analysis found that TCR association rates varied across HLA loci, with DRB1 alleles showing the most associated TCRs and HLA-C alleles the fewest. In vitro tests confirmed that a few of the cytomegalovirus-associated TCR beta chains recognize cytomegalovirus antigens. A further reported finding was that TCR beta sequences accurately predicted the HLA-A and HLA-B alleles for most subjects in the first cohort. Presence/absence analyses assumed roughly uniform sequencing depth across donors, an assumption that may not hold. A later genetic analysis associated a missense DCLRE1C variant with V-gene and J-gene trimming of TCR beta chains, and an independent cohort replicated the association. In a later analysis, HLA-associated TCR beta chains showed more clonal expansion and lower generation probabilities than non-associated chains that were equally common. Because HLA typing was unavailable for some donors at each locus, only the typed subset was used in association tests. According to a later genetic analysis, donors in an Asian-associated ancestry cluster had fewer N-insertions in productive TCRs than the roughly 670-donor mean. Some IMGT-functional V segments, including TRBV6-2 and TRBV6-3, could not be told apart with the 87-base-pair reads, so those segments were excluded. According to a later analysis, most CMV-associated TCR beta chains appeared to be HLA-restricted, and the HLA associations seemed to be driven largely by CMV exposure. Across donors, most TCR sequences were observed very rarely, whereas some public TCRs were present in many individuals. In a later analysis, several top co-occurrence clusters were reported to appear linked to parvovirus B19, influenza, CMV and Epstein-Barr virus. Assigning TCR associations to individual alleles was difficult when HLA alleles, especially DR and DQ, strongly co-occurred. The study listed 164 TCR beta chains as associated with cytomegalovirus. At a false discovery rate of 0.05, a later analysis linked about 16,000 TCR beta sequences to specific HLA alleles. An earlier analysis of approximately 540 of the donors showed that most TCR beta V segments appeared in productive rearrangements either about 87% or about 30% of the time, which broadly matched IMGT annotations. Correlated functional status among segregating V segments might reflect linkage disequilibrium, but an unknown experimental factor could not be ruled out. A cluster of highly shared sequence variants was judged likely to represent a technical artifact of the sequencing pipeline. According to the authors, the approach could potentially be generalized to other disease states and immunological phenotypes.

The method was the immunoSEQ multiplex PCR assay. For the multiplex PCR, a mixture combining 60 forward primers for TCR Vbeta segments and 13 reverse primers for TCR Jbeta segments was used. The CDR3 region of rearranged TCR beta genes was amplified from genomic DNA with a multiplex PCR assay. The Illumina HiSeq System was used to sequence the amplified TCR beta libraries as 87-base-pair reads. Per the original workflow: In a later analysis, roughly 80 million unique TCR beta chains were counted across the 690 or so repertoires, and roughly 11 million of these chains were shared by at least two donors. To remove PCR and sequencing errors, raw reads were error-corrected and collapsed into unique sequences using a nearest-neighbor algorithm that merged closely related sequences. V, D and J gene segments were assigned by aligning CDR3 sequences to IMGT reference sequences. For a sequence to be retained, at least a six-nucleotide match to both a V gene segment and a J gene segment was required. Rearrangements were classified as productive when the CDR3 lacked stop codons and remained in frame with V and J, and all other rearrangements were classified as non-productive. CDR3 was defined according to IMGT convention as the region running from the second conserved V-encoded cysteine to the conserved J-encoded phenylalanine. Sequences without an unambiguous match to a single V gene segment were excluded from the earlier analysis of 450 to 650 of the donors. An earlier analysis of several hundred of the donors called V segments functional above 56.7% productive rearrangements and segregating when the between-donor standard deviation exceeded 5%. A statistical classification framework was built to diagnose cytomegalovirus status from the catalog of TCR beta chain sequences. A later analysis assigned V and J genes by comparing TCR nucleotide sequences with IMGT/GENE-DB human TR gene sequences. Using the TCRdist pipeline, a later analysis assigned CDR3 sequences along with most-parsimonious VDJ recombination scenarios. In a later analysis, each TCR beta chain was defined by its CDR3 amino acid sequence together with its V-gene family, and reads lacking a unique V-gene family were excluded. In a later analysis, approximately 640 highly shared, low-generation-probability nucleotide sequences were removed to address suspected cross-contamination and a sequencing artifact. In a later analysis, a clonal expansion index for each public chain was calculated from normalized within-repertoire ranks of inferred template counts. A later analysis computed generation probabilities with a VDJ recombination model fitted to out-of-frame rearrangements, and checked the results against IGoR. In a later analysis, TCR-TCR, TCR-HLA and TCR-CMV co-occurrence was scored with hypergeometric tests, and a repertoire-size bias correction was applied to TCR pairs. False discovery rates were estimated in a later analysis by permuting HLA or CMV assignments 20 times. In a later analysis, co-occurring TCRs were grouped with DBSCAN, and TCRdist sequence similarity was added when clustering was performed within HLA-allele-positive subsets. Co-occurrence clustering excluded repertoires with fewer than 30,000 or more than 120,000 public chains, plus five with anomalous nucleotide sharing. Drawn from immuneACCESS, this table holds only the in-frame rearrangements with V and J called that TCRdb kept. Clones are partly lost; checked studies trace under half to an unresolved V gene and leave the rest unexplained. V and J calls and clone size follow that table, whereas D and trimming were derived from the DNA. In this sample the table shows 120,000 or so clones, around 68% of which occur a single time. 4% of the sample is taken by the ten largest.

The cohort consisted of fewer than 700 healthy bone marrow donors. All cohort members were sampled while nominally healthy, although unrecorded immune exposures were likely present. The donor tested CMV seropositive and was one of the 289 seropositive cohort members. Every donor gave a peripheral blood sample, and the peripheral blood mononuclear cells from that sample were used for TCR beta sequencing. The Qiagen DNeasy Blood Extraction Kit was used to extract genomic DNA from the blood cell samples. On this clone itself: The antigen it binds to is not known. Base qualities are not recorded, but no much larger clone differs from it by a single base.

The germline V gene (reference sequence) sets CDR1 to LNHDA and CDR2 to SQIVND. Here V drops 6 bases and J drops 3 bases, and the junction holds 4 bases not matched to any gene. Spanning cysteine to phenylalanine, the CDR3 consists of 13 amino acids. Only CDR3 DNA is held: 39 bases, read in frame from base 1. The sample comprised PBMCs. The TCR was taken from a man aged 40-50 years in good health and CMV-seropositive. Here the chain combines TRBV19 and TRBJ2-5, with 7 bases aligning to TRBD1. The DNA reads as follows: TGTGCCAGTAGCGTTGACAGGGAAGAGACCCAGTACTTC. Its protein product is CASSVDREETQYF.